The 10 T cell receptor beta chains listed next were all sequenced from one sample in a study of T cells in localized non-small cell lung cancer. Libraries were prepared by immunoSEQ multiplex PCR; TCRdb keeps only in-frame clonotypes and omits some of them. Of tens of thousands of clones in the sample, about nine tenths were seen once. The sample was peripheral blood mononuclear cells, taken before any cancer treatment. These receptors came from a male donor at least 60 years old with stage II lung adenocarcinoma.

This chain uses TRBV6-5 with TRBJ1-1; 9 positions match TRBD1. This CDR3 spans 15 amino acids. Germline lookup yields CDR1 MNHEY and CDR2 SVGAGI. The J segment lost 4 bases and the V segment lost 0 bases, leaving 3 bases of the junction unmatched. DNA of the CDR3: TGTGCCAGCAGTTACTCGGGACAGGGTGCCACTGAAGCTTTCTTT. It is translated as CASSYSGQGATEAFF.

This clone has only one observation. This chain joins TRBV5-1 and TRBJ2-1; D possibly corresponds to TRBD2 (6 bases). This CDR3 region has 16 residues. Trimming stripped 3 bases from V and 2 bases from J, with 15 bases between. Germline CDR1 and CDR2: SGHRS and YFSETQ. CDR3 in DNA: TGCGCCAGCAGCTGGGACGCCATAGCGGCCTACAATGAGCAGTTCTTC. Translating gives CASSWDAIAAYNEQFF.

The chain carries TRBV12-5 and TRBJ2-7; 8 bases map to TRBD2. Germline values: CDR1 LGHNT, CDR2 FRNRAP. The CDR3 consists of 14 residues. After removal of 0 bases from V and 3 bases from J, the junction contained 1 base not matched to a gene. CDR3 residues: CASGLVSGSYEQYF. The CDR3 bases are TGTGCTAGTGGTTTGGTAAGCGGGAGCTACGAGCAGTACTTC.

The chain couples TRBV5-1 to TRBJ1-1, with a tentative D call TRBD1 (5 bases). The germline V gene has CDR1 SGHRS and CDR2 YFSETQ. V gave up 4 bases and J gave up 4 bases, with 17 bases separating them. The CDR3 extends over 15 amino acids. CDR3: CASSPGGGKTTEAFF. The CDR3 DNA reads TGCGCCAGCAGCCCAGGTGGGGGGAAGACCACTGAAGCTTTCTTT.

This clone has a handful of counts. The chain employs TRBV7-2 and TRBJ2-1; 8 nucleotides agree with TRBD1. The trim removed 3 bases at V and 9 bases at J, leaving 7 bases unmatched. Germline CDR1 SGHTA, CDR2 FQGNSA. CDR3 length: 14 residues. The CDR3 sequence: CASSLGQVGGEQFF. The DNA for the CDR3 is TGTGCCAGCAGCTTGGGACAGGTCGGGGGTGAGCAGTTCTTC.

The chain recombines TRBV5-8 with TRBJ2-3; D unclear. Trimming left V 0 bases short and J 6 bases short, with 5 bases between. This CDR3 contains 12 residues. Germline CDR1 is SGHTS and CDR2 is YDEGEE. CDR3 amino acids: CASSLGADTQYF. The DNA of the CDR3 is TGTGCCAGCAGCTTGGGGGCTGATACGCAGTATTTT.

This chain joins TRBV6-1 and TRBJ1-5, with D unresolved. Germline V CDR1 and CDR2: MNHNS, SASEGT. This CDR3 is built from 14 residues. V lost 5 bases, J lost 1 base, and 9 bases lay in between. CDR3 in DNA: TGTGCCAGCAGTCCCGGGAGGAGCAATCAGCCCCAGCATTTT. Its translation is CASSPGRSNQPQHF.

The sample holds one count of this clone. The gene calls are TRBV7-9 and TRBJ1-2, with D unresolved. Trimming removed 0 bases from V and 2 bases from J, with 4 bases in between. The germline CDR1 and CDR2 sequences are SEHNR and FQNEAQ (reference sequence). The CDR3 has 13 amino acids. The CDR3 region has the DNA TGTGCCAGCAGCTTAGCTAGCAACTATGGCTACACCTTC. Its protein is CASSLASNYGYTF.

The gene calls are TRBV5-1 and TRBJ2-2; D assignment may be TRBD1 or TRBD2 (6 bases each). Trimming left V 2 bases short and J 6 bases short, with 14 bases between. The CDR3 contains 15 residues. Looked up from germline, CDR1 is SGHRS and CDR2 is YFSETQ. The CDR3 DNA reads TGCGCCAGCAGCTTTAGCGGCGAGGGGGCCGGGGAGCTGTTTTTT. Encoded protein: CASSFSGEGAGELFF.

This clone showed up just once. This chain joins TRBV30 and TRBJ2-1; maybe TRBD2 (6 bases). CDR1 is GTSNPN and CDR2 is SVGIG in the germline V gene (reference sequence). The CDR3 contains 14 residues. The V end lost 0 bases, the J end lost 5 bases, and 11 bases lay between the germline ends. The CDR3 nucleotides read TGTGCCTGGAGTGTAGGGGCGGGAAACAATGAGCAGTTCTTC. Translation gives CAWSVGAGNNEQFF. Drawing the rest from reference TRBV30 and TRBJ2-1, the complete variable domain is SQTIHQWPATLVQPVGSPLSLECTVEGTSNPNLYWYRQAAGRGLQLLFYSVGIGQISSEVPQNLSASRPQDRQFILSSKKLLLSDSGFYLCAWSVGAGNNEQFFGPGTRLTVL.